These 9 T cell receptor beta chains originate from one sample sequenced in a study of blood T cell repertoires in COVID-19. Sequencing was performed with immunoSEQ multiplex PCR; in TCRdb, only in-frame clones are kept and a portion is missing. The sample carries roughly 160,000 clones, 85% to 90% recorded once. Sequencing input: peripheral blood. The receptors shown here come from a woman between 65 and 79 years old with COVID-19, enrolled during active disease.

V is TRBV19 and J is TRBJ1-4, with D possibly being TRBD1 (6 bases). The CDR3 contains 14 residues. V was clipped by 6 bases and J by 4 bases, with 12 bases between them. In germline, CDR1 is LNHDA, CDR2 SQIVND (reference sequence). The CDR3 DNA is TGTGCCAGTAGGACGACAGGCTATAATGAAAAACTGTTTTTT. As protein: CASRTTGYNEKLFF. The whole variable domain, remainder taken from reference TRBV19 and TRBJ1-4, is DGGITQSPKYLFRKEGQNVTLSCEQNLNHDAMYWYRQDPGQGLRLIYYSQIVNDFQKGDIAEGYSVSREKKESFPLTVTSAQKNPTAFYLCASRTTGYNEKLFFGSGTQLSVL.

This clone was picked up a small number of times. This sequence joins TRBV11-1 and TRBJ2-7; perhaps TRBD2 as D (5 bases). Germline V gene data show CDR1 as SGHAT and CDR2 as FQDESV (reference sequence). The length of the CDR3 is 15 residues. V lost 1 base, J lost 7 bases, and 17 bases lay in between. CDR3 DNA: TGTGCCAGCAGCTTAGGGATGGGGAGACCGTCGGAGCAGTACTTC. This sequence encodes CASSLGMGRPSEQYF.

This clone was seen only once. The gene calls are TRBV12-3 or TRBV12-4 and TRBJ1-1; TRBD1 matches at 10 bases. This CDR3 spans 13 amino acids. J lost 7 bases, V lost 7 bases, and 6 bases had no gene match. The CDR3 bases are TGTGCCAGCATCCGGACAGGGGGTGGTGAAGCTTTCTTT. It yields the protein CASIRTGGGEAFF.

This clone came up once. This same CDR3 is encoded by further DNA sequences in the sample. The rearrangement links TRBV7-9 to TRBJ1-1, with TRBD1 matching over 7 bases. V dropped 4 bases and J dropped 4; count of bases not matched to a gene: 6. The CDR3 is 14 amino acids. Germline V lookup: CDR1 SEHNR, CDR2 FQNEAQ (reference sequence). The CDR3 DNA is TGTGCCAGCAGCTCAGACAGGGCTATCACTGAAGCTTTCTTT. It is translated as CASSSDRAITEAFF.

The V and J genes are TRBV14 and TRBJ2-5; 7 bases match TRBD1. After removal of 4 bases from V and 7 bases from J, the junction contained 15 bases not matched to a gene. CDR3 length: 16 amino acids. CDR1 is SGHDN and CDR2 is FVKESK in the germline V gene. In DNA, the CDR3 is TGTGCCAGCAGCCCTTTCCGGGACAGAATTTACGGGACCCAGTACTTC. It codes for CASSPFRDRIYGTQYF.

The rearrangement uses TRBV10-3 and TRBJ1-5; 7 bases are shared with TRBD1. Per the germline V gene, CDR1 is ENHRY and CDR2 is SYGVKD. J lost 5 bases, V lost 4 bases, and 5 bases had no gene match. CDR3 size: 14 residues. The CDR3 nucleotides are TGTGCCATCAGTGGAGGGACAGACCATCAGCCCCAGCATTTT. It encodes CAISGGTDHQPQHF.

The CDR3: CASSFTGQGSEQYF. In DNA, the CDR3 is TGCGCCAGCAGCTTCACGGGACAGGGCTCTGAGCAGTACTTC. The chain uses TRBV5-1 and TRBJ2-7; 9 bases are a match to TRBD1. The junction had 7 bases not matched to a gene; V was cut back by 2 bases and J by 7 bases. The length of the CDR3 is 14 residues. Looked up from germline, CDR1 is SGHRS and CDR2 is YFSETQ.

The chain has TRBV5-1 and TRBJ2-2, with D possibly TRBD2 on 5 matching bases. Per germline, CDR1 SGHRS and CDR2 YFSETQ. Between the trimmed V and J ends, which lost 1 base and 8 bases, there was a span of 12 bases. CDR3 length: 14 amino acids. This chain's CDR3 is CASSLRTAGGELFF. In nucleotides, the CDR3 is TGCGCCAGCAGCTTGCGGACGGCGGGTGGGGAGCTGTTTTTT.

The chain couples TRBV6-5 to TRBJ2-7, with D uncertain. The germline V gene encodes CDR1 MNHEY and CDR2 SVGAGI. The CDR3 is 13 amino acids. Trimming cost V 6 bases and J 2 bases, with 11 bases left between them. DNA of the CDR3: TGTGCCAGCAGCCTGACGGCGGCCTACGAGCAGTACTTC. It codes for CASSLTAAYEQYF.